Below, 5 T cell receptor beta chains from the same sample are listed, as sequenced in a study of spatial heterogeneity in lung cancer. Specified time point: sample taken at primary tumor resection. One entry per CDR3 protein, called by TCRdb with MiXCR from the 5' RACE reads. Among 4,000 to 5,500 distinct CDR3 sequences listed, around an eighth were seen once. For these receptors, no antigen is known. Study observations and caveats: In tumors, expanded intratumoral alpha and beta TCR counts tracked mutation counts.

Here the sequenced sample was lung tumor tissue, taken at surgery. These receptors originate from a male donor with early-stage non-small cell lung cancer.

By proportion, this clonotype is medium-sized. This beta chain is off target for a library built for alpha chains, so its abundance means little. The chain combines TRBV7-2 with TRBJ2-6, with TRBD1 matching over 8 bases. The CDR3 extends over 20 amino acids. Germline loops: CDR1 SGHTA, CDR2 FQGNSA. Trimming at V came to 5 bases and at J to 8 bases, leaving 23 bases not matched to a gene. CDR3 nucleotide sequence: TGTGCCAGCAGCGAAGGCGGACCGGGACAGGTCTCTCTGGGTACCAACGTCCTGACTTTC. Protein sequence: CASSEGGPGQVSLGTNVLTF.

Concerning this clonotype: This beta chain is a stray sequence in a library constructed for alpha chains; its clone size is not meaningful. Here the CDR3 reads CASSPSGGLADTQYF. The DNA of the CDR3 is TGTGCCAGCAGTCCAAGCGGGGGACTCGCAGATACGCAGTATTTT. The rearrangement uses TRBV4-2 and TRBJ2-3; 8 positions agree with TRBD2. CDR3 length: 15 residues. V was pared by 6 bases and J by 4 bases, with 9 bases of the junction left unmatched. Germline V gene sequence: CDR1 LGHNA, CDR2 YNFKEQ.

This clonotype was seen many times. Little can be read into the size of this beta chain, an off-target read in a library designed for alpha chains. The CDR3 region is CAWSGRGQETQYF. The CDR3 nucleotides read TGTGCCTGGAGTGGACGGGGCCAAGAGACCCAGTACTTC. The genes are TRBV30 and TRBJ2-5; TRBD2 is a possible D gene (5 bases). The CDR3 runs to 13 residues. The V end was cut by 1 base, the J end by 1 base, with 7 bases between. CDR1 and CDR2 from the germline V gene are GTSNPN and SVGIG (reference sequence).

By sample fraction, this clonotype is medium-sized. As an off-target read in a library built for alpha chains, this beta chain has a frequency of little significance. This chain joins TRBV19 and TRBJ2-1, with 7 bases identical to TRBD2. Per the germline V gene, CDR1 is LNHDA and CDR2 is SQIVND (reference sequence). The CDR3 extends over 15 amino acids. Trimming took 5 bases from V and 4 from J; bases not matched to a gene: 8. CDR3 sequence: CASSPRRGVYNEQFF. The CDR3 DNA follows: TGTGCCAGTAGTCCTCGACGGGGGGTATACAATGAGCAGTTCTTC. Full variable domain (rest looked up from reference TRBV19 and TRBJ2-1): DGGITQSPKYLFRKEGQNVTLSCEQNLNHDAMYWYRQDPGQGLRLIYYSQIVNDFQKGDIAEGYSVSREKKESFPLTVTSAQKNPTAFYLCASSPRRGVYNEQFFGPGTRLTVL.

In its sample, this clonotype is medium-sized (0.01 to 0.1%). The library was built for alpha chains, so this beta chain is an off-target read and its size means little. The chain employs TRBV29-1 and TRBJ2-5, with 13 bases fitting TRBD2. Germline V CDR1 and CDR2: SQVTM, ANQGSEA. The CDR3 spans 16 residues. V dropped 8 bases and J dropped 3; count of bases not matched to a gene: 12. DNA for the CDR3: TGCAGCTACGCAGAGGGACTAGCGGGAACTGAAGAGACCCAGTACTTC. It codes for CSYAEGLAGTEETQYF.